This TCR beta chain came from a study of shared clonotypes between healthy human individuals. Terminally differentiated effector memory CD45RA+ cells were excluded from the naive CD8 cells, which were CD45RO-negative and positively selected for CCR7. Libraries were prepared by immunoSEQ multiplex PCR; TCRdb keeps only in-frame clonotypes and omits some of them. The profile covers approximately 1.9 million clones, with over 85% appearing a single time and more than 1.5% taken by the ten largest. The sequence derives from a young man in good health. Some clones in this sample may be carry-over from other donors' samples. Sequenced: naive CD8+ T cells from PBMCs.

This chain's CDR3 is CASTREGYQETQYF. CDR3 nucleotide sequence: TGCGCCAGCACCAGAGAAGGGTACCAAGAGACCCAGTACTTC. The V gene is TRBV5-1, the J gene TRBJ2-5; the D is unclear. The ends were cut back, 6 bases at V and 0 bases at J, with 12 bases in the middle. This CDR3 is 14 amino acids long. Germline V gene data show CDR1 as SGHRS and CDR2 as YFSETQ.